This T cell receptor beta chain originates from a study of OX40 agonist ivuxolimab in advanced cancers. With respect to the entire study: Ivuxolimab was a fully human IgG2 agonistic monoclonal antibody targeting the costimulatory receptor OX40 (CD134). Intravenous ivuxolimab was administered to patients every 2 weeks at six dose levels: 0.01, 0.1, 0.3, 1.5, 3 and 10 mg/kg. The point of sequencing TCRbeta in the periphery was to test whether ivuxolimab changed TCR sequence diversity and drove clonal T-cell expansion. In the dose-escalation cohort, 70% to 90% of patients were male, and the mean age was approximately 60 years with a range of about 20 to 80. Partial responses occurred in three dose-escalation patients: two with cutaneous melanoma and one with hepatocellular carcinoma. The paper describes the monotherapy dose-escalation part (N = 52 patients) of the phase I trial of ivuxolimab. Of the approximately 50 dose-escalation patients, hepatocellular carcinoma was present in around 19, melanoma in approximately 15, renal cell carcinoma in 9 and head and neck cancer in 9. Patients were allowed to have had prior anti-PD-1, anti-PD-L1 or anti-CTLA-4 therapy, and 40% of the dose-escalation patients had been treated with checkpoint inhibitors. Beyond this particular receptor, the publication reports: Clonal expansion of both CD4+ and CD8+ blood T cells was observed from baseline to week 6 at doses 0.1 to 3.0 mg/kg. Partial responders in the 0.1-3.0 mg/kg groups had among the lowest normalized peripheral clonal expansion, especially among CD8+ T cells. On average, CD8+ T cells showed more expanded clones than CD4+ T cells after ivuxolimab. Low levels of normalized T-cell clonal expansion were also seen in some nonresponding patients. The antigen specificity of the peripheral T cells that underwent clonal expansion was not determined.

CDR1 and CDR2, per the germline V gene, are MNHEY and SVGAGI. Including the terminal cysteine and phenylalanine, the CDR3 comprises 15 residues. Here the CDR3 DNA is all that survives: 45 bases in frame from base 1. Here V drops 5 bases and J drops 6 bases, and the junction holds 8 bases not matched to any gene. With respect to this clone: Its binding antigen is unknown. Nothing much larger sits one base from this clone, and base qualities are not available.

To sequence the TCRbeta CDR3 region, genomic DNA was isolated from the sorted cells. TCRbeta CDR3 regions were sequenced using the immunoSEQ Assay. TCRdb stores this immuneACCESS table with in-frame sequences only. Part of the clones is absent; in the studies checked, under half of the shortfall reflects unresolved V genes, and no reason is known for the rest. This sample holds approximately 80,000 clones; about 90% were observed only once. In total, the top ten clones hold less than 0.35% of the sample. Patients with a history of autoimmune disease or receiving systemic immunosuppression were excluded from the trial. Peripheral blood for TCR sequencing was collected from all dose cohorts at baseline, on cycle 4 day 1, and on cycle 7 day 1. Samples came from an open-label, multicenter, first-in-human phase I dose-escalation trial of ivuxolimab. The trial enrolled adults with locally advanced or metastatic head and neck squamous cell, hepatocellular, melanoma or renal cell carcinoma. Before TCR sequencing, CD4+ T cells and CD8+ T cells were sorted from peripheral blood as separate populations.

This receptor chain uses TRBV6-5 and TRBJ2-1; 9 of the junction bases match TRBD1. The sequence came from an adult with an advanced solid tumor such as melanoma, head and neck, liver or kidney cancer. Sequencing used CD4+ or CD8+ T cells sorted from blood, obtained in a trial of the OX40 agonist ivuxolimab. CDR3 region: CASSPTGTGINEQFF. In nucleotides, the sequence is TGTGCCAGCAGTCCTACGGGGACAGGGATCAATGAGCAGTTCTTC.